A single sample is the source of the 27 T cell receptor beta chains below, sequenced in a study of blood T cell repertoires in COVID-19. The protocol was immunoSEQ multiplex PCR, while the TCRdb copy is restricted to in-frame clones and leaves out a portion. The sample contains fewer than 650,000 clones, about 89% of which appear only once. Sequenced: peripheral blood. The receptors shown here come from a woman aged 50 to 60 with COVID-19, enrolled during active disease.

The genes are TRBV24-1 and TRBJ1-1, with D possibly being TRBD1 (5 bases). Germline V CDR1 and CDR2: KGHDR, SFDVKD. V dropped 3 bases and J dropped 6 bases, with 10 bases sitting between them. CDR3 length equals 13 residues. CDR3 DNA sequence: TGTGCCACCAGTGATCCAGGGAATCCTGAAGCTTTCTTT. It encodes CATSDPGNPEAFF.

This clone has just a few counts. This rearrangement joins TRBV29-1 to TRBJ1-1, with 8 bases that match TRBD1. The germline V gene has CDR1 SQVTM and CDR2 ANQGSEA. There are 15 residues in the CDR3. With V trimmed by 8 bases and J by 4 bases, 15 bases remained unmatched. The CDR3 region has the DNA TGCAGCCTCTTACCTCAGGGGGCGAGGGGCACTGAAGCTTTCTTT. This gives the protein CSLLPQGARGTEAFF.

The V gene is TRBV18, the J gene TRBJ1-4; D may be TRBD1 (6 bases). The V and J ends lost 4 bases and 6 bases respectively, with 12 bases between them. The CDR3 consists of 14 residues. Germline loops: CDR1 KGHSH, CDR2 LQKENI. CDR3 in DNA: TGTGCCAGCTCACGGGGGCGCGGTGATGAAAAACTGTTTTTT. Translated, it gives CASSRGRGDEKLFF.

This chain uses TRBV6-5 with TRBJ1-2; tentative D call: TRBD1 (5 bases). Trimming cost V 2 bases and J 7 bases, with 11 bases left between them. There are 13 residues in the CDR3. The germline V gene has CDR1 MNHEY and CDR2 SVGAGI. In nucleotides, the CDR3 is TGTGCCAGCAGTTACATGGGAGGGGTTGGCTACACCTTC. Translation: CASSYMGGVGYTF.

This rearrangement joins TRBV10-3 to TRBJ1-2; 11 nucleotides align to TRBD1. Germline CDR1 ENHRY, CDR2 SYGVKD. This CDR3 spans 12 amino acids. The trim removed 7 bases at V and 13 bases at J, leaving 8 bases unmatched. The CDR3 coding sequence is TGTGCCATCACGGGGACAGGGGGTAACTGCACCTTC. The encoded protein is CAITGTGGNCTF.

The gene calls are TRBV5-1 and TRBJ2-7; 9 nucleotides align to TRBD2. Trimming at V came to 1 base and at J to 5 bases, leaving 7 bases not matched to a gene. Germline CDR1 and CDR2: SGHRS and YFSETQ. The CDR3 length is 15 residues. The CDR3 bases are TGCGCCAGCAGCTTGTACGGCGGGGGGGCCGACGAGCAGTACTTC. Its protein is CASSLYGGGADEQYF. Based on the CDR3 plus reference TRBV5-1 and TRBJ2-7, the full variable domain is KAGVTQTPRYLIKTRGQQVTLSCSPISGHRSVSWYQQTPGQGLQFLFEYFSETQRNKGNFPGRFSGRQFSNSRSEMNVSTLELGDSALYLCASSLYGGGADEQYFGPGTRLTVT.

The chain recombines TRBV12-5 with TRBJ1-1, with D tentatively TRBD1 (6 bases). Germline V CDR1 and CDR2: LGHNT, FRNRAP. The CDR3 length is 13 residues. Trimming removed 7 bases at V and 3 bases at J, with 12 bases between. Written as DNA, the CDR3 is TGTGCTAGTGCAGGGGACACCTACACTGAAGCTTTCTTT. As protein: CASAGDTYTEAFF.

CDR3 amino acids: CASRGGQGDGYTF. In DNA form, the CDR3 reads TGTGCCAGTAGAGGAGGACAGGGCGACGGCTACACCTTC. V is TRBV19 and J is TRBJ1-2; 8 bases map to TRBD1. Germline CDR1 reads LNHDA; CDR2 reads SQIVND (reference sequence). The CDR3 has 13 amino acids. The J segment lost 8 bases and the V segment lost 6 bases, leaving 8 bases of the junction unmatched.

This chain joins TRBV28 and TRBJ1-2, with TRBD1 matching 8 bases. V lost 3 bases, J lost 8 bases, and 11 bases stayed unmatched. The CDR3 runs 15 residues. The germline V gene encodes CDR1 MDHEN and CDR2 SYDVKM. CDR3 protein: CASSFGTGGGWGYTF. The CDR3 DNA reads as TGTGCCAGCAGTTTCGGGACAGGCGGGGGATGGGGCTACACCTTC.

The J gene is TRBJ2-3, the V gene TRBV4-1; D possibly corresponds to TRBD2 (7 bases). V was clipped by 2 bases and J by 4 bases, with 16 bases between them. This CDR3 spans 16 amino acids. The V gene's germline CDR1 is MGHRA and CDR2 YSYEKL. The CDR3 protein is CASSQPGRGGADTQYF. For the CDR3, the DNA is TGCGCCAGCAGCCAACCAGGGAGGGGGGGGGCAGATACGCAGTATTTT.

The gene calls are TRBV11-2 and TRBJ2-5; D ambiguous. CDR1 SGHAT and CDR2 FQNNGV come from the germline V gene. The CDR3 runs to 14 residues. Trimming stripped 2 bases from V and 3 bases from J, with 10 bases between. In nucleotides, the CDR3 is TGTGCCAGCAGCTTAATGAGCGTGAAAGAGACCCAGTACTTC. This sequence encodes CASSLMSVKETQYF.

The chain couples TRBV6-5 to TRBJ1-2; D remains unclear. The V gene's germline CDR1 is MNHEY and CDR2 SVGAGI. This CDR3 is 14 amino acids long. V dropped 8 bases and J dropped 2 bases, with 15 bases sitting between them. The CDR3 reads CASCPSLGNYGYTF. The CDR3 bases are TGTGCCAGCTGCCCGTCCCTCGGGAACTATGGCTACACCTTC.

V is TRBV29-1 and J is TRBJ2-5; tentative D call: TRBD1 (5 bases). Germline CDR1 reads SQVTM; CDR2 reads ANQGSEA. V was trimmed by 5 bases and J by 2 bases, leaving 15 bases between them. The CDR3 runs to 14 residues. The CDR3 DNA follows: TGCAGCGTTTCGACCAGGGCTCCTCAAGAGACCCAGTACTTC. It codes for CSVSTRAPQETQYF. Full variable domain (remainder filled in from reference TRBV29-1 and TRBJ2-5): SAVISQKPSRDICQRGTSLTIQCQVDSQVTMMFWYRQQPGQSLTLIATANQGSEATYESGFVIDKFPISRPNLTFSTLTVSNMSPEDSSIYLCSVSTRAPQETQYFGPGTRLLVL.

The rearrangement joins TRBV30 to TRBJ1-2, with a tentative D call TRBD1 (5 bases). The CDR3 is made up of 15 amino acids. V was cut by 3 bases and J by 0 bases, with 14 bases left in between. Germline lookup yields CDR1 GTSNPN and CDR2 SVGIG (reference sequence). In nucleotides, the CDR3 is TGTGCCTGGAGCTCGGCGGCAGGGTCTAACTATGGCTACACCTTC. Its protein product is CAWSSAAGSNYGYTF.

This rearrangement joins TRBV19 to TRBJ1-5, with a tentative D call TRBD1 (6 bases). Germline loops: CDR1 LNHDA, CDR2 SQIVND (reference sequence). The CDR3 spans 15 residues. Trimming cost V 3 bases and J 6 bases, with 15 bases left between them. In DNA form, the CDR3 reads TGTGCCAGTAGTATGAGGGGAGGGGGAGGTCAGCCCCAGCATTTT. Protein sequence: CASSMRGGGGQPQHF.

The chain carries TRBV27 and TRBJ1-5; D remains unclear. CDR3 size: 13 residues. The V gene's germline CDR1 is MNHEY and CDR2 SMNVEV (reference sequence). V lost 8 bases and J 3 bases, leaving 11 bases between the germline ends. CDR3 in DNA: TGTGCCAGCCGACTACGGGTCAATCAGCCCCAGCATTTT. Residues: CASRLRVNQPQHF.

The chain recombines TRBV28 with TRBJ1-1; TRBD1 might be the D (5 bases). The length of the CDR3 is 14 residues. V lost 5 bases and J lost 2, with 12 bases in between. Germline V gives CDR1 MDHEN, CDR2 SYDVKM. CDR3: CASSHRRSNTEAFF. In DNA, the CDR3 is TGTGCCAGCAGTCACAGGCGATCCAACACTGAAGCTTTCTTT. The whole variable domain, remainder taken from reference TRBV28 and TRBJ1-1, is DVKVTQSSRYLVKRTGEKVFLECVQDMDHENMFWYRQDPGLGLRLIYFSYDVKMKEKGDIPEGYSVSREKKERFSLILESASTNQTSMYLCASSHRRSNTEAFFGQGTRLTVV.

This chain joins TRBV28 and TRBJ2-7, with D maybe TRBD1 (6 bases). Germline assignment: CDR1 MDHEN and CDR2 SYDVKM. The CDR3 has 14 residues. V was shortened by 5 bases and J by 0 bases, with 11 bases between the two germline ends. CDR3 region: CASSEGVVSYEQYF. The CDR3 DNA follows: TGTGCCAGCAGTGAGGGGGTGGTCTCCTACGAGCAGTACTTC.

The chain has TRBV29-1 and TRBJ1-1; D is perhaps TRBD1 (5 bases). Germline V gene data show CDR1 as SQVTM and CDR2 as ANQGSEA. V was clipped by 2 bases and J by 1 base, with 8 bases between them. The CDR3 is made up of 13 amino acids. This chain's CDR3 is CSVEPQGNTEAFF. In DNA form, the CDR3 reads TGCAGCGTTGAACCGCAGGGGAACACTGAAGCTTTCTTT.

The J gene is TRBJ2-2, the V gene TRBV5-1; 7 bases align to TRBD2. The CDR3 extends over 12 amino acids. Per germline, CDR1 SGHRS and CDR2 YFSETQ. The V gene end was trimmed by 5 bases and the J gene end by 5 bases; junction bases not matched to a gene: 0. The DNA of the CDR3 is TGCGCCAGCAGGGGAGGGACCGGGGAGCTGTTTTTT. Translated, it gives CASRGGTGELFF.

CDR3 sequence: CASSSRTAPGEQYF. CDR3 sequence (DNA): TGTGCCAGCAGCTCCCGGACAGCTCCGGGGGAGCAGTACTTC. The rearrangement joins TRBV13 to TRBJ2-7, with a weak D call TRBD1 (6 bases). CDR1 and CDR2 from the germline V gene are PRHDT and FYEKMQ (reference sequence). V was pared by 4 bases and J by 7 bases, with 17 bases between. This CDR3 comprises 14 residues.

The rearrangement links TRBV11-1 to TRBJ2-7, with TRBD2 identical over 8 bases. CDR3 length: 16 residues. CDR1 and CDR2 from the germline V gene are SGHAT and FQDESV (reference sequence). The trim removed 5 bases at V and 0 bases at J, leaving 9 bases unmatched. CDR3 residues: CASSLIAGPFSYEQYF. The CDR3 bases are TGTGCCAGCAGCCTGATAGCGGGGCCTTTCTCCTACGAGCAGTACTTC. Using reference TRBV11-1 and TRBJ2-7 for the parts outside the CDR3, the full variable domain is EAEVAQSPRYKITEKSQAVAFWCDPISGHATLYWYRQILGQGPELLVQFQDESVVDDSQLPKDRFSAERLKGVDSTLKIQPAELGDSAMYLCASSLIAGPFSYEQYFGPGTRLTVT.

This chain connects TRBV11-3 to TRBJ2-3; 8 bases are shared with TRBD2. The ends lost 5 bases at V and 5 bases at J; junction bases unmatched: 3. Germline V lookup: CDR1 SGHNT, CDR2 YENEEA. The CDR3 runs 13 residues. This CDR3 reads CASSNGGVDTQYF. DNA of the CDR3: TGTGCCAGCAGCAACGGGGGGGTAGATACGCAGTATTTT.

This clone has only a few counts. V and J are TRBV29-1 and TRBJ2-3; 9 bases agree with TRBD2. Germline V lookup: CDR1 SQVTM, CDR2 ANQGSEA. J gave up 4 bases and V 6 bases, and 5 bases lay outside the gene matches. The CDR3 totals 13 residues. The CDR3 loop is CSVLTSGADTQYF. The CDR3, as DNA: TGCAGCGTCCTGACTAGCGGTGCAGATACGCAGTATTTT.

The chain links TRBV18 to TRBJ2-2; 9 bases line up with TRBD1. Germline values: CDR1 KGHSH, CDR2 LQKENI. This CDR3 is built from 16 residues. J was trimmed by 5 bases and V by 6 bases; bases with no gene match: 10. The CDR3 coding sequence is TGTGCCAGCTCGCTACAACAGGGGGCGCGGACCGGGGAGCTGTTTTTT. As protein: CASSLQQGARTGELFF.

This sequence joins TRBV10-2 and TRBJ1-2; 7 positions match TRBD1. CDR1 and CDR2 from the germline V gene are WSHSY and SAAADI. V lost 1 base to trimming and J lost 4 bases; unmatched junction nucleotides: 9. This CDR3 has 16 amino acids. The DNA of the CDR3 is TGCGCCAGCAGTGAGTACCGAGGGGGCGCAGGCTATGGCTACACCTTC. Amino acid sequence: CASSEYRGGAGYGYTF.

The chain uses TRBV6-5 and TRBJ1-2; unclear D gene. Germline V CDR1 and CDR2: MNHEY, SVGAGI. The CDR3 length is 14 residues. Trimming shortened V by 2 bases and J by 0 bases, and 7 bases separated the two germline ends. The CDR3 coding sequence is TGTGCCAGCAGTTACGCACTGGCTAACTATGGCTACACCTTC. The encoded protein is CASSYALANYGYTF.